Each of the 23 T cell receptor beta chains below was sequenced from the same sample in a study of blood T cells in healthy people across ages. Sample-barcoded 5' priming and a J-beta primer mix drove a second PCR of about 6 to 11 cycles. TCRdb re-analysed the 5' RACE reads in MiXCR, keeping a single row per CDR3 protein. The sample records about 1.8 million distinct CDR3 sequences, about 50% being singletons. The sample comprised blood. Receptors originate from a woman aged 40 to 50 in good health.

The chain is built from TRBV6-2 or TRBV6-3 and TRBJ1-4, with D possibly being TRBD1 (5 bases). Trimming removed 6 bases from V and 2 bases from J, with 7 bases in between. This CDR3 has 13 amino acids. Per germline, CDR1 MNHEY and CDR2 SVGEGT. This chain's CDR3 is CASRQVTNEKLFF. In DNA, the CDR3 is TGTGCCAGCAGACAGGTGACTAATGAAAAACTGTTTTTT.

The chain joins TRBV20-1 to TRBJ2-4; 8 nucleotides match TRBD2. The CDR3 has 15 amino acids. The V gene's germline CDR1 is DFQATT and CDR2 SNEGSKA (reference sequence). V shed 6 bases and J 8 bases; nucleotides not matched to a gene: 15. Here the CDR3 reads CSAPIRGVAGYIQYF. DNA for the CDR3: TGCAGTGCCCCGATAAGGGGGGTAGCGGGATACATTCAGTACTTC.

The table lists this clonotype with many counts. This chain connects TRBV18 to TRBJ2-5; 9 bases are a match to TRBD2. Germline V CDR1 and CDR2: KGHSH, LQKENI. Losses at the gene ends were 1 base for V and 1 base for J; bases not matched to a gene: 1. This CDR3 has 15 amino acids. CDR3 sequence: CASSPQRGAQETQYF. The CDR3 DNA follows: TGTGCCAGCTCACCACAGCGGGGGGCCCAAGAGACCCAGTACTTC.

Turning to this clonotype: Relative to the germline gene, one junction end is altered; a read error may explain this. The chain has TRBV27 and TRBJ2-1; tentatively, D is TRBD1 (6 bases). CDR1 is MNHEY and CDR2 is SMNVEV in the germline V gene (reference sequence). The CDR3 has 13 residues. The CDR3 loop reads CAGSLGALNEQFF. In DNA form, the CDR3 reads TGTGCCGGCAGCCTGGGGGCACTCAATGAGCAGTTCTTC.

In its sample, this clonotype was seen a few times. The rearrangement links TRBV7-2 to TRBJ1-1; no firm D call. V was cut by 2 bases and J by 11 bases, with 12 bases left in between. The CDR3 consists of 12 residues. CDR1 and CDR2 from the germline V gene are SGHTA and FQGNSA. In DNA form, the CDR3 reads TGTGCCAGCAGCTTACGCGGGAAGATTGCTTTCTTT. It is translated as CASSLRGKIAFF.

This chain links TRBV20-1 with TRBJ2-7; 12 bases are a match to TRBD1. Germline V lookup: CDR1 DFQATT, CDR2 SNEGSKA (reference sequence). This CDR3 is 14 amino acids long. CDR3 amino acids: CSAGPGQGAYEQYF. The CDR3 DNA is TGCAGCGCTGGCCCGGGACAGGGGGCTTACGAGCAGTACTTC.

The DNA of the CDR3 is TGCGCCAGCAGCTTGGGGACAACAGGGGTTTGGGGCTACACCTTC. This gives the protein CASSLGTTGVWGYTF. The chain links TRBV5-1 to TRBJ1-2, with 7 nucleotides matching TRBD1. This CDR3 contains 15 residues. Looked up from germline, CDR1 is SGHRS and CDR2 is YFSETQ. Unmatched junction bases numbered 10, after V lost 0 bases and J lost 8 bases.

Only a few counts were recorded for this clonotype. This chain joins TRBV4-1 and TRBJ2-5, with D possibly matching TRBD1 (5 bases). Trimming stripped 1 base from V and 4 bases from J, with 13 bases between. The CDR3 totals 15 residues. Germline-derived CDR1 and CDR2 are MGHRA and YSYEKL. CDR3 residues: CASSQGQLRVETQYF. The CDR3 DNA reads TGCGCCAGCAGCCAAGGACAGTTAAGAGTAGAGACCCAGTACTTC.

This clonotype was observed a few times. CDR3 in amino acids: CAISESGVGEQYF. Written as DNA, the CDR3 is TGTGCCATCAGTGAGTCCGGGGTAGGCGAGCAGTACTTC. This rearrangement joins TRBV10-3 to TRBJ2-1; a possible D gene is TRBD2 (5 bases). The J call may not be correct, given that the DNA end is closer to TRBJ2-7. CDR1 and CDR2 from the germline V gene are ENHRY and SYGVKD. This CDR3 is 13 amino acids long.

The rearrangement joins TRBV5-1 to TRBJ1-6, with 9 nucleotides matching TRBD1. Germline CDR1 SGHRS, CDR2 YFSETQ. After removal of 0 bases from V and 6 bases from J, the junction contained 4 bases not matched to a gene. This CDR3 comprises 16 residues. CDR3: CASSLDRGQRNSPLHF. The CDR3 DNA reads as TGCGCCAGCAGCTTGGACAGGGGGCAACGTAATTCACCCCTCCACTTT.

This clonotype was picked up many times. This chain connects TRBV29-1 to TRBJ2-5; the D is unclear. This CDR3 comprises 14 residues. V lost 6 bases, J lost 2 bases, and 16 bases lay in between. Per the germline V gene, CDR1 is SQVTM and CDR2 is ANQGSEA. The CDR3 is CSVETGYPQETQYF. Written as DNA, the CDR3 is TGCAGCGTCGAAACGGGCTACCCTCAAGAGACCCAGTACTTC.

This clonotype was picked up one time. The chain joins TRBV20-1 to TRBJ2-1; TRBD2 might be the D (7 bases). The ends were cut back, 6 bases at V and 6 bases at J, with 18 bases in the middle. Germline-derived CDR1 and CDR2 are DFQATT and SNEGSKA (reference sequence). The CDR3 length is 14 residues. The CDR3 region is CSAPEGGGLNEQFF. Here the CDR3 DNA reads TGCAGTGCGCCCGAGGGGGGGGGCCTCAATGAGCAGTTCTTC.

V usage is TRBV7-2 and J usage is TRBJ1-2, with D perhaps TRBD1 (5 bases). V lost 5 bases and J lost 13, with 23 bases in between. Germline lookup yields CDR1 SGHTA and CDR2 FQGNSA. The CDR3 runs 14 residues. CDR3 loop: CASSPTRGSPLGTF. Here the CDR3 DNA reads TGTGCCAGCAGCCCAACCCGGGGCAGCCCCCTTGGCACCTTC.

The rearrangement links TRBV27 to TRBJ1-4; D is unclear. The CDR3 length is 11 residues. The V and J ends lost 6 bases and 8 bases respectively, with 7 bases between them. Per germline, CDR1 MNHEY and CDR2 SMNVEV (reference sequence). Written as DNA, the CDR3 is TGTGCCAGCAGGACAAACGAAAAACTGTTTTTT. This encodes CASRTNEKLFF.

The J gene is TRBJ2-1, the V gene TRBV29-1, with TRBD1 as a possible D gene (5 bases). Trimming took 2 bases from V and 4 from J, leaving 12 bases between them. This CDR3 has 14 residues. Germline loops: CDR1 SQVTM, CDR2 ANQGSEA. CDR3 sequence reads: CSVEYGRQYNEQFF. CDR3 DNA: TGCAGCGTTGAATACGGCCGACAGTACAATGAGCAGTTCTTC.

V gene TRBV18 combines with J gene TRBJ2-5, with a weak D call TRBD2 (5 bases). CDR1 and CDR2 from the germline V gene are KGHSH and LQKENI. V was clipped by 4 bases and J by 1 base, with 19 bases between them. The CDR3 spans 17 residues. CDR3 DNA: TGTGCCAGCTCACGGATTGGGGAGAGAAGGCCCCAAGAGACCCAGTACTTC. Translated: CASSRIGERRPQETQYF.

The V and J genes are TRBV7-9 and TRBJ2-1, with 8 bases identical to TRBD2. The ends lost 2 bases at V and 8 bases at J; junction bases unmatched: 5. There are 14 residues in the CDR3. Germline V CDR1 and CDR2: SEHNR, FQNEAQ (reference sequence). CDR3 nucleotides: TGTGCCAGCAGCTTAATGACGGGGGGGGATGAGCAGTTCTTC. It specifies CASSLMTGGDEQFF.

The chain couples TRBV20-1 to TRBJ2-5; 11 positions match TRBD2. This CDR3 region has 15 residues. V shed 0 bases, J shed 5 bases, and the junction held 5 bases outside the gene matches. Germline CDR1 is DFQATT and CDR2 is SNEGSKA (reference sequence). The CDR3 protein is CSARDSGGAVETQYF. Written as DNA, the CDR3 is TGCAGTGCTAGAGATAGCGGGGGGGCCGTGGAGACCCAGTACTTC.

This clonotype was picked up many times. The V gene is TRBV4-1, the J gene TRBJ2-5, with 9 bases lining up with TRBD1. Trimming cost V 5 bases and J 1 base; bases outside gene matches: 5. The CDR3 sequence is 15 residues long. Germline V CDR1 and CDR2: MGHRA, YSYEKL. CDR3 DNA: TGCGCCAGCAGCTCGGGACAGGGCGTCCAAGAGACCCAGTACTTC. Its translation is CASSSGQGVQETQYF.

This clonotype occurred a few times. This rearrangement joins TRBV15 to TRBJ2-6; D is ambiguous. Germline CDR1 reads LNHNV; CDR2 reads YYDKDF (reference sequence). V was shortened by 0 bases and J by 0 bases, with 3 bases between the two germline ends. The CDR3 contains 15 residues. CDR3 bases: TGTGCCACCAGCAGAGACGACTCTGGGGCCAACGTCCTGACTTTC. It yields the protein CATSRDDSGANVLTF.

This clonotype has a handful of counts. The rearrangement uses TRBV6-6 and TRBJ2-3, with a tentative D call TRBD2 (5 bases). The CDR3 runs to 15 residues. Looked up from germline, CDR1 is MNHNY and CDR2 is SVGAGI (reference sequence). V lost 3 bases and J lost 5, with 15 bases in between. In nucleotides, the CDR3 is TGTGCCAGCAGTTATTCTAGCTTCCTCGGAGATACGCAGTATTTT. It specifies CASSYSSFLGDTQYF.

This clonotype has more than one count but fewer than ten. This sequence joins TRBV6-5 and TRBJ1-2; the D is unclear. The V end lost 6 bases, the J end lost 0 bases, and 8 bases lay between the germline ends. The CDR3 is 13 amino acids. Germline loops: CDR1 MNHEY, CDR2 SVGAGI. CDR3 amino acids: CASRKKTNYGYTF. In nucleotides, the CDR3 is TGTGCCAGCAGAAAGAAAACTAACTATGGCTACACCTTC.

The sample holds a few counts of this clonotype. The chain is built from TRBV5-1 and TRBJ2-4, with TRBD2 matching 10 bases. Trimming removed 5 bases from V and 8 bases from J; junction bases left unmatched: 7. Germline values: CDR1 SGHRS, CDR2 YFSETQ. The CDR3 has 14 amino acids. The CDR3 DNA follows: TGCGCCAGCAGAGCTACTAGCGGGGTGGACATTCAGTACTTC. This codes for CASRATSGVDIQYF.